The 13 T cell receptor beta chains given below trace back to one sample, sequenced in a study of blood T cell repertoires in COVID-19. The data were produced by immunoSEQ multiplex PCR, yet TCRdb's version contains in-frame clones alone and is incomplete. Of some 85,000 clones listed, roughly 87% were seen once; the top ten hold 8% to 10%. Sequenced sample: peripheral blood. The receptor set was obtained from a man aged 50-60 years with acute or convalescent COVID-19.

J is TRBJ2-1 and V is TRBV5-4; D gene uncertain. Trimming pared 0 bases from V and 9 bases from J, leaving 7 bases between. Germline CDR1 is SGHNT and CDR2 is YYREEE (reference sequence). This CDR3 is 12 amino acids long. CDR3 in amino acids: CASSLDYGEQFF. The CDR3 nucleotides read TGTGCCAGCAGCTTGGACTACGGTGAGCAGTTCTTC.

In its sample, this clone was seen once. This chain uses TRBV27 with TRBJ2-1; 9 bases agree with TRBD2. J was trimmed by 5 bases and V by 4 bases; bases with no gene match: 9. The germline gives CDR1 MNHEY, CDR2 SMNVEV (reference sequence). CDR3 length: 16 amino acids. The CDR3 here is CASSSLSSGDHNEQFF. CDR3 DNA: TGTGCCAGCAGTTCTCTTTCTAGCGGGGACCACAATGAGCAGTTCTTC.

The gene calls are TRBV28 and TRBJ2-1, with a tentative D call TRBD2 (5 bases). The CDR3 runs to 12 residues. Trimming took 3 bases from V and 9 from J, leaving 9 bases between them. CDR1 is MDHEN, CDR2 SYDVKM, per germline. This chain's CDR3 is CASSFHRGEQFF. In DNA form, the CDR3 reads TGTGCCAGCAGTTTTCACCGGGGTGAGCAGTTCTTC.

V usage is TRBV5-6 and J usage is TRBJ2-7; TRBD2 matches 11 bases. The CDR3 consists of 15 residues. Per the germline V gene, CDR1 is SGHDT and CDR2 is YYEEEE. Losses at the gene ends were 4 bases for V and 0 bases for J; bases not matched to a gene: 3. DNA for the CDR3: TGTGCCAGCAGCCCGGGACTAGCGGACTCCTACGAGCAGTACTTC. Translated, it gives CASSPGLADSYEQYF.

The chain's CDR3 is CASSNPTKETQYF. The CDR3 DNA reads as TGCGCCAGCAGCAATCCTACTAAAGAGACCCAGTACTTC. The chain couples TRBV5-1 to TRBJ2-5; D unclear. Germline CDR1 is SGHRS and CDR2 is YFSETQ. Trimming left V 4 bases short and J 3 bases short, with 10 bases between. This CDR3 is built from 13 residues.

The J gene is TRBJ2-7, the V gene TRBV7-9; 7 bases are a match to TRBD1. CDR3 size: 14 residues. The junction had 4 bases not matched to a gene; V was cut back by 2 bases and J by 3 bases. CDR1 SEHNR and CDR2 FQNEAQ come from the germline V gene (reference sequence). This chain's CDR3 is CASSLSRGNYEQYF. In DNA form, the CDR3 reads TGTGCCAGCAGCTTAAGCAGGGGGAACTACGAGCAGTACTTC.

This sequence joins TRBV6-5 and TRBJ1-5, with D hard to call. The germline V gene has CDR1 MNHEY and CDR2 SVGAGI. The CDR3 is made up of 13 amino acids. Trimming left V 7 bases short and J 2 bases short, with 9 bases between. The CDR3 region has the DNA TGTGCCAGCAACGGGAGAGGCAATCAGCCCCAGCATTTT. Translated, it gives CASNGRGNQPQHF.

The chain uses TRBV6-1 and TRBJ1-1, with a tentative D call TRBD1 (6 bases). This CDR3 is built from 13 residues. CDR1 is MNHNS, CDR2 SASEGT, per germline. V shed 2 bases and J shed 5 bases, with 9 bases lying between them. The DNA for the CDR3 is TGTGCCAGCAGTGAATCCACAGGGACTGAAGCTTTCTTT. It translates to CASSESTGTEAFF.

The chain links TRBV6-5 to TRBJ1-5; TRBD1 agrees at 9 bases. With V trimmed by 10 bases and J by 4 bases, 8 bases remained unmatched. CDR1 is MNHEY, CDR2 SVGAGI, per germline. The CDR3 runs to 14 residues. The CDR3 nucleotides are TGTGCCATAACGCCAGGACAGGGGAATCAGCCCCAGCATTTT. It is translated as CAITPGQGNQPQHF.

The genes are TRBV6-5 and TRBJ2-5, with 9 bases matching TRBD2. The V segment lost 10 bases and the J segment 4 bases; nucleotides outside the gene matches: 10. The CDR3 spans 14 residues. Germline-derived CDR1 and CDR2 are MNHEY and SVGAGI. The CDR3 nucleotides read TGTGCCACCGCCCGCGGGGGGGCCTTAGAGACCCAGTACTTC. This gives the protein CATARGGALETQYF.

The rearrangement links TRBV5-1 to TRBJ1-1; no clear D. The V end lost 9 bases, the J end lost 4 bases, and 19 bases lay between the germline ends. This CDR3 is built from 14 residues. Germline assignment: CDR1 SGHRS and CDR2 YFSETQ. CDR3 region: CATAYGVSGTEAFF. The CDR3 nucleotides read TGCGCCACCGCCTACGGGGTTTCAGGCACTGAAGCTTTCTTT.

The chain has TRBV19 and TRBJ1-2; D gene unclear. CDR3 length equals 13 residues. CDR1 and CDR2 (germline): LNHDA, SQIVND (reference sequence). Trimming removed 4 bases at V and 1 base at J, with 7 bases between. The CDR3 protein is CASSTTGNYGYTF. The CDR3 DNA reads TGTGCCAGTAGTACGACGGGTAACTATGGCTACACCTTC.

The V call is TRBV30, the J call TRBJ1-3; tentatively, D is TRBD1 (5 bases). Germline lookup yields CDR1 GTSNPN and CDR2 SVGIG (reference sequence). This CDR3 comprises 13 residues. The V end lost 4 bases, the J end lost 4 bases, and 11 bases lay between the germline ends. The CDR3 sequence: CAWTLGQGNTIYF. CDR3 in DNA: TGTGCCTGGACACTGGGGCAGGGAAACACCATATATTTT.